This T cell receptor (beta chain) emerged from a study of read filtering for tumor transcriptome and immune sequencing (dated by TCRdb to the early 2020s). Regarding the study in general: Of the patients in the cohort, approximately 16 were male and some 15 were female, and their mean age was roughly 68 years, with a range of about 47 to 80. A main aim was a read-filtering strategy for immune repertoire data, specifically whether clonotypes supported by a single read should be removed. Under revised international staging, roughly 8 patients fell into R-ISS I, approximately 15 into R-ISS II and more than five into R-ISS III. TCR-region mapped reads per sample ranged from about 4.05 to 10.27 million with IR-seq versus only roughly 85 to 1273 with RNA-seq. Using the same bone marrow samples, the study ran both targeted immune repertoire sequencing and bulk whole-transcriptome sequencing and then compared the TCR repertoires from each method. After DNase treatment, whole-transcriptome libraries were prepared using the TruSeq RNA Access Library Prep Kit.

The paper's findings and limits, for the study overall: The sorted CD138-negative fraction was composed of a mixed bone marrow immune population rather than of purified T cells. Clonotypes were captured by IR-seq at much higher depth and more reliably than by RNA-seq, and smaller IR-seq throughput was sufficient for identification of most shared clonotypes. When single-read clonotypes were removed, the proportions of shared clonotypes in IR-seq and RNA-seq correlated more strongly. In IR-seq, approximately 80% of clonotypes but approximately 3.7% of total reads were represented by single-read clonotypes, whereas in RNA-seq, about 69% of clonotypes and around 45% of reads were represented by single-read clonotypes.

This clonotype occurred many times. There is no known antigen for this receptor. No much larger clonotype is one base removed from it; base qualities were not supplied. Every patient had bone marrow sampled at the time of active disease. Isolation of bone marrow mononuclear cells was performed by Ficoll-Hypaque density gradient centrifugation. CD138-negative cells were obtained by negative selection after labeling with CD138 magnetic microbeads on a MACS separator, removing myeloma plasma cells. The purity of the isolated cells was checked by flow cytometry with CD138 antibodies on an Attune NxT. Total RNA was extracted with TRIzol reagent and quantified with a NanoDrop spectrophotometer. For each patient, the CD138-negative bone marrow sample underwent paired RNA-seq and IR-seq. Counted from cysteine to phenylalanine, this CDR3 has 13 amino acids. This entry keeps only the CDR3 DNA: 39 bases, framed from base 1. In the germline V gene (reference sequence), CDR1 corresponds to SEHNR and CDR2 to FQNEAQ. V gives up 5 bases and J gives up 2 bases, and the segment between their germline ends measures 6 bases.

TCR libraries were constructed from approximately 360 ng RNA using the Immunoverse kit, and molecular barcoded adaptors covering alpha/delta and beta/gamma chains were employed. TCR library preparation was performed with the same RNA that was used for transcriptome sequencing. TCR libraries were sequenced on an Illumina HiSeq 4000 with 2 x 150 cycles. Processing in the source paper ran as follows. With MiXCR, TCR reads were aligned to human V, D, J and C references and assembled into CDR3 clonotypes, with quality filtering and error correction included. Clonotype counts and gene usage diversity were analyzed with the tcR package in R. For inspection of raw mapping reads, RNA-seq reads were mapped by STAR aligner version 2.5.3a onto GRCh37 of the human genome. To test how sequencing depth affected the clonotypes detected, IR-seq fastq files were randomly downsampled with Seqtk 1.3. The public sequencing data were trimmed at Q25 with fastp and processed into clonotypes with MiXCR by TCRdb, which kept only in-frame beta chains. Every distinct CDR3 protein forms one entry, paired with its most common genes and DNA. TCRdb's processing, not the authors' own work, is the source of the V and J calls. This sample holds 85,000 to 100,000 distinct CDR3 sequences; 20% to 25% were observed only once. The top ten clones comprise roughly 10% of the sample.

The receptor comes from a donor over 35 with multiple myeloma. The sequenced sample was a population of CD138-negative cells sorted from bone marrow. The cell subset or site label here, explained by the study, means: bone marrow mononuclear cells depleted of CD138+ plasma/myeloma cells by negative magnetic selection. The rearrangement combines TRBV7-9 with TRBJ2-2, with an unclear D gene assignment. The sequenced DNA is TGTGCCAGCAGCATTAGAAACACCGGGGAGCTGTTTTTT. Its amino acids are CASSIRNTGELFF.